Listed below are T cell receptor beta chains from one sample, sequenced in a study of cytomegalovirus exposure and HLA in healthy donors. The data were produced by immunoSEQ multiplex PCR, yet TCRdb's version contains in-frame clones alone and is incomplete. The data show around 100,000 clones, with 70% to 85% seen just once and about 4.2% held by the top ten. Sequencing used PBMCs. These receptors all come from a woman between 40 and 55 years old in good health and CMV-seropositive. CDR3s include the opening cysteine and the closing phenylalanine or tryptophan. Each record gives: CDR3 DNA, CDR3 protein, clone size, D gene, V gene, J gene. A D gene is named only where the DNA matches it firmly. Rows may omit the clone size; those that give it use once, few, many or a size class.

cdr3_nt: TGTGCCAGCAGAATGAGGACTGAAGCTTTCTTT; cdr3_aa: CASRMRTEAFF; clone_size: NA; d_call: NA; v_call: TRBV11-2; j_call: TRBJ1-1
cdr3_nt: TGTGCCTGGAGTGTACAACAGGGCGGTTCCTATGGCTACACCTTC; cdr3_aa: CAWSVQQGGSYGYTF; clone_size: NA; d_call: NA; v_call: TRBV30; j_call: TRBJ1-2
cdr3_nt: TGCAGCGTTTTCGGGACAGGCTACGAGCAGTACTTC; cdr3_aa: CSVFGTGYEQYF; clone_size: NA; d_call: TRBD1; v_call: TRBV29-1; j_call: TRBJ2-7
cdr3_nt: TGTGCCAGCAGTGGACCGACTAGCGGGAGGAGTGACACCGGGGAGCTGTTTTTT; cdr3_aa: CASSGPTSGRSDTGELFF; clone_size: NA; d_call: TRBD2; v_call: TRBV6-1; j_call: TRBJ2-2
cdr3_nt: TGTGCCAGCTCACCATCGACAGATACGCAGTATTTT; cdr3_aa: CASSPSTDTQYF; clone_size: few; d_call: NA; v_call: TRBV18; j_call: TRBJ2-3
cdr3_nt: TGTGCCAGCAAGCAGGGGAACACCGGGGAGCTGTTTTTT; cdr3_aa: CASKQGNTGELFF; clone_size: NA; d_call: NA; v_call: TRBV2; j_call: TRBJ2-2
cdr3_nt: TGCGCCAGCAGCTTTCTAGCGGGATCGGCTTACGAGCAGTACTTC; cdr3_aa: CASSFLAGSAYEQYF; clone_size: NA; d_call: TRBD2; v_call: TRBV5-1; j_call: TRBJ2-7
cdr3_nt: TGTGCTAGTGGTTTGCGTACCAGTGGGACAGGGGCTCAGCCCCAGCATTTT; cdr3_aa: CASGLRTSGTGAQPQHF; clone_size: NA; d_call: TRBD1; v_call: TRBV12-5; j_call: TRBJ1-5
cdr3_nt: TGTGCCAGCAGCCCCCAGATTGTGGGGGGCTCCTACAATGAGCAGTTCTTC; cdr3_aa: CASSPQIVGGSYNEQFF; clone_size: NA; d_call: NA; v_call: TRBV9; j_call: TRBJ2-1
cdr3_nt: TGTGCCAGTAGTGCAAGACAGGCTACTGAAGCTTTCTTT; cdr3_aa: CASSARQATEAFF; clone_size: NA; d_call: NA; v_call: TRBV19; j_call: TRBJ1-1
cdr3_nt: TGCGCCAGCAGCCCCCCGAACGCAGGTAACACTGAAGCTTTCTTT; cdr3_aa: CASSPPNAGNTEAFF; clone_size: few; d_call: NA; v_call: TRBV4-1; j_call: TRBJ1-1
cdr3_nt: TGTGCCAGCAGTGGCAGGGGAGGCAATCAGCCCCAGCATTTT; cdr3_aa: CASSGRGGNQPQHF; clone_size: NA; d_call: NA; v_call: TRBV6-4; j_call: TRBJ1-5
cdr3_nt: TGTGCCAGCACCGGGACAGGGGGCATGGTCTATGGCTACACCTTC; cdr3_aa: CASTGTGGMVYGYTF; clone_size: NA; d_call: TRBD1; v_call: TRBV19; j_call: TRBJ1-2
cdr3_nt: TGTGCCAGCACCGAGGGATTCTATGGCTACACCTTC; cdr3_aa: CASTEGFYGYTF; clone_size: few; d_call: NA; v_call: TRBV5-6; j_call: TRBJ1-2
cdr3_nt: TGCGCCAGCAGCCCCGGGGACAGGGACGCGGTTGAAGCTTTCTTT; cdr3_aa: CASSPGDRDAVEAFF; clone_size: few; d_call: TRBD1; v_call: TRBV4-1; j_call: TRBJ1-1
cdr3_nt: TGTGCCAGCAGCCAGCAAGGGGGCAACGATGGCTACACCTTC; cdr3_aa: CASSQQGGNDGYTF; clone_size: NA; d_call: TRBD1; v_call: TRBV6-5; j_call: TRBJ1-2
cdr3_nt: TGTGCCAGCAAAAGACAGGTGGGCTACGAGCAGTACTTC; cdr3_aa: CASKRQVGYEQYF; clone_size: NA; d_call: NA; v_call: TRBV6-5; j_call: TRBJ2-7
cdr3_nt: TGTGCCAGCAGCTTAAGGGCAGGGGTGGGCACTGAAGCTTTCTTT; cdr3_aa: CASSLRAGVGTEAFF; clone_size: NA; d_call: NA; v_call: TRBV7-3; j_call: TRBJ1-1
cdr3_nt: TGTGCCAGCACCCAACATAATCAGCCCCAGCATTTT; cdr3_aa: CASTQHNQPQHF; clone_size: NA; d_call: NA; v_call: TRBV28; j_call: TRBJ1-5
cdr3_nt: TGTGCCAGTAGTTCATACGGGGGAATCTATGAAAAACTGTTTTTT; cdr3_aa: CASSSYGGIYEKLFF; clone_size: NA; d_call: NA; v_call: TRBV19; j_call: TRBJ1-4
cdr3_nt: TGTGCCAGCAGCTTAGGCGACTCTAACTATGGCTACACCTTC; cdr3_aa: CASSLGDSNYGYTF; clone_size: few; d_call: NA; v_call: TRBV11-2; j_call: TRBJ1-2
cdr3_nt: TGCGCCAGCAGCCTGACAGGGGGTCGTAGCGATAGTTATGGCTACACCTTC; cdr3_aa: CASSLTGGRSDSYGYTF; clone_size: few; d_call: TRBD1; v_call: TRBV4-1; j_call: TRBJ1-2
cdr3_nt: TGTGCCAGCAGCTTAGGGGGCCAGGGCTCTTTCTCTGGAAACACCATATATTTT; cdr3_aa: CASSLGGQGSFSGNTIYF; clone_size: NA; d_call: NA; v_call: TRBV7-3; j_call: TRBJ1-3
cdr3_nt: TGCGCCAGCCGTTCGACAGGGCCCACGAACACCGGGGAGCTGTTTTTT; cdr3_aa: CASRSTGPTNTGELFF; clone_size: NA; d_call: TRBD1; v_call: TRBV5-1; j_call: TRBJ2-2
cdr3_nt: TGTGCCAGCAGACGGACTAGCGGGAGAAGCTCCTACAATGAGCAGTTCTTC; cdr3_aa: CASRRTSGRSSYNEQFF; clone_size: NA; d_call: TRBD2; v_call: TRBV7-6; j_call: TRBJ2-1
cdr3_nt: TGCAGTGCTACGGGAGAGACCCAGTACTTC; cdr3_aa: CSATGETQYF; clone_size: NA; d_call: NA; v_call: TRBV20-1; j_call: TRBJ2-5
cdr3_nt: TGTGCCAGCAGTTACTCGGGGAGGTCAGAGGCTGAAAAACTGTTTTTT; cdr3_aa: CASSYSGRSEAEKLFF; clone_size: NA; d_call: NA; v_call: TRBV6-6; j_call: TRBJ1-4
cdr3_nt: TGTGCCAGCAGCCTTTCAGCGGAAAGCTCCTACAATGAGCAGTTCTTC; cdr3_aa: CASSLSAESSYNEQFF; clone_size: NA; d_call: NA; v_call: TRBV5-4; j_call: TRBJ2-1
cdr3_nt: TGTGCCAGCAGTCTACGCCTTACTAGCGGGAGTGGAGAGACCCAGTACTTC; cdr3_aa: CASSLRLTSGSGETQYF; clone_size: NA; d_call: TRBD2; v_call: TRBV28; j_call: TRBJ2-5
cdr3_nt: TGTGCCAGCAGCTTAGGTCGGCAGCCCCAGCATTTT; cdr3_aa: CASSLGRQPQHF; clone_size: few; d_call: NA; v_call: TRBV7-9; j_call: TRBJ1-5
cdr3_nt: TGTGCCAGCTCACCGGAGCAGCAACTCAACTATGGCTACACCTTC; cdr3_aa: CASSPEQQLNYGYTF; clone_size: NA; d_call: NA; v_call: TRBV18; j_call: TRBJ1-2
cdr3_nt: TGTGCCAGCAGCTGGCGGCGGGAGCGCAATTCACCCCTCCACTTT; cdr3_aa: CASSWRRERNSPLHF; clone_size: NA; d_call: NA; v_call: TRBV5-8; j_call: TRBJ1-6
cdr3_nt: TGCAGCGTAGAGACAGGGGGCGGTGGCTACACCTTC; cdr3_aa: CSVETGGGGYTF; clone_size: NA; d_call: TRBD1; v_call: TRBV29-1; j_call: TRBJ1-2
cdr3_nt: TGTGCCAGCAGCGTAACAGGGAGATTAAATGAAAAACTGTTTTTT; cdr3_aa: CASSVTGRLNEKLFF; clone_size: NA; d_call: NA; v_call: TRBV5-5; j_call: TRBJ1-4
cdr3_nt: TGTGCCAGCAGAGACAGGGTAGGGGGAAACACCATATATTTT; cdr3_aa: CASRDRVGGNTIYF; clone_size: NA; d_call: TRBD1; v_call: TRBV25-1; j_call: TRBJ1-3